This T cell receptor (beta chain) was identified during a study of shared clonotypes between healthy human individuals. The germline V gene encodes CDR1 SEHNR and CDR2 FQNEAQ (reference sequence). V lost 5 bases, J lost 2 bases, and 15 bases lay in between. The CDR3 is 16 residues long. CD8 cells classed as naive were CD45RO-negative and positively selected for CCR7, excluding terminally differentiated effector memory CD45RA+ cells. Data came from immunoSEQ multiplex PCR; TCRdb stores just in-frame clones and leaves some out. The sample lists 1.5 million to 2.5 million clones; 85% to 95% were seen once.

This sequence joins TRBV7-9 and TRBJ2-2, with D perhaps matching TRBD1 or TRBD2 (6 bases each). This receptor was obtained from a man between 18 and 29 years old in good health. The sequenced sample was naive CD8+ T cells sorted from blood. The CDR3 spells CASSPPRGANTGELFF. The CDR3 DNA is TGTGCCAGCAGCCCTCCGAGGGGGGCTAACACCGGGGAGCTGTTTTTT.